The 27 T cell receptor beta chains below all came from one sample that was sequenced in a study of beta chain features in type 1 diabetes. Since all of the isolated RNA was reverse transcribed, expressed TCRB transcripts were what got sequenced. Assay used: immunoSEQ multiplex PCR; TCRdb lists only in-frame clones, some missing. The sample includes some 360,000 clones, 9.6% of them seen just once. No antigen has been identified for these receptors. Findings and caveats of the study: TCRB CDR3s from Type 1 diabetes patients were moderately but significantly shorter in all four CD4+ subsets.

Sequencing was performed on central memory CD4+ T cells from blood. The receptor set was obtained from a man younger than 45 with type 1 diabetes.

The genes are TRBV28 and TRBJ1-1; D is unresolved. This CDR3 region has 14 residues. Germline CDR1 reads MDHEN; CDR2 reads SYDVKM. The germline V and J ends were trimmed by 2 bases and 3 bases, with 10 bases remaining between them. For the CDR3, the DNA is TGTGCCAGCAGTTTAGTGCGTGTGGACACTGAAGCTTTCTTT. Its translation is CASSLVRVDTEAFF.

There are many counts of this clone. This chain connects TRBV14 to TRBJ2-5; 8 bases fit TRBD2. CDR3 length: 15 amino acids. Germline V gives CDR1 SGHDN, CDR2 FVKESK. V was clipped by 1 base and J by 5 bases; unmatched bases: 6. CDR3 sequence reads: CASSQGAGAWETQYF. In DNA form, the CDR3 reads TGTGCCAGCAGCCAAGGAGCGGGAGCTTGGGAGACCCAGTACTTC.

The V gene is TRBV4-2, the J gene TRBJ2-7; D might be TRBD1 (6 bases). This CDR3 is built from 18 residues. Germline lookup yields CDR1 LGHNA and CDR2 YNFKEQ. V shed 0 bases and J shed 0 bases, with 18 bases lying between them. CDR3 in amino acids: CASSQEGQGWGPSYEQYF. CDR3 DNA sequence: TGTGCCAGCAGCCAAGAAGGGCAGGGGTGGGGTCCCTCCTACGAGCAGTACTTC.

This clone was seen more than once but under ten times. This sequence joins TRBV19 and TRBJ1-5; D perhaps matches TRBD1 (5 bases). The germline V and J ends were trimmed by 3 bases and 5 bases, with 11 bases remaining between them. CDR1 and CDR2 (germline): LNHDA, SQIVND (reference sequence). The CDR3 has 14 amino acids. The CDR3 DNA is TGTGCCAGTAGTATTGGGCGGGGGGATCAGCCCCAGCATTTT. This encodes CASSIGRGDQPQHF.

This clone was picked up a small number of times. The chain employs TRBV5-1 and TRBJ1-3; no clear D. Germline CDR1 SGHRS, CDR2 YFSETQ. Trimming removed 3 bases at V and 4 bases at J, with 11 bases between. This CDR3 contains 14 residues. CDR3 nucleotides: TGCGCCAGCAGCTCAGATATGGGAGGAAACACCATATATTTT. Residues: CASSSDMGGNTIYF.

This clone turned up a few times. The chain carries TRBV7-2 and TRBJ2-1; D gene uncertain. CDR3 size: 13 residues. Per germline, CDR1 SGHTA and CDR2 FQGNSA. Trimming removed 3 bases from V and 6 bases from J, with 9 bases in between. The chain's CDR3 is CASSFGRFNEQFF. The CDR3 bases are TGTGCCAGCAGCTTTGGGCGGTTCAATGAGCAGTTCTTC.

This clone has a handful of counts. The chain has TRBV28 and TRBJ2-4, with D possibly being TRBD2 (5 bases). From germline, CDR1 is MDHEN and CDR2 SYDVKM. The CDR3 is 13 residues long. V lost 7 bases, J lost 5 bases, and 12 bases lay in between. This CDR3 is CASIGSRENIQYF. The CDR3 DNA is TGTGCCAGCATAGGGAGCCGCGAAAACATTCAGTACTTC.

This chain's CDR3 is CASSLTGRNEKLFF. The CDR3 DNA sequence: TGTGCCAGCAGCTTGACAGGGCGGAATGAAAAACTGTTTTTT. V gene TRBV5-5 combines with J gene TRBJ1-4, with a tentative D call TRBD1 (6 bases). Germline lookup yields CDR1 SGHKS and CDR2 YYEKEE (reference sequence). V was pared by 1 base and J by 5 bases, with 9 bases between. This CDR3 spans 14 amino acids.

This chain uses TRBV15 with TRBJ1-2; D call uncertain. CDR3 length equals 13 residues. Germline values: CDR1 LNHNV, CDR2 YYDKDF (reference sequence). V lost 2 bases and J lost 4, with 8 bases in between. The DNA for the CDR3 is TGTGCCACCAGCAGACCATCTTCCTATGGCTACACCTTC. It encodes CATSRPSSYGYTF.

This chain uses TRBV28 with TRBJ2-7; TRBD1 matches at 7 bases. From germline, CDR1 is MDHEN and CDR2 SYDVKM. The CDR3 is 13 residues long. The V and J ends lost 10 bases and 6 bases, in that order; junction bases with no gene match: 12. As DNA, the CDR3 is TGTGCCACCTTGAGGGGGCTCCTCGGCGAGCAGTACTTC. Translating gives CATLRGLLGEQYF.

This clone was picked up a small number of times. The chain carries TRBV28 and TRBJ2-7; weak D call: TRBD2 (6 bases). The CDR3 sequence is 14 residues long. CDR1 is MDHEN and CDR2 is SYDVKM in the germline V gene. V shed 6 bases and J shed 5 bases, with 17 bases lying between them. Written as DNA, the CDR3 is TGTGCCAGCAGATATGGGACGCGGGGCAACGAGCAGTACTTC. This sequence encodes CASRYGTRGNEQYF.

This chain links TRBV19 with TRBJ1-1; TRBD1 aligns across 10 bases. Germline values: CDR1 LNHDA, CDR2 SQIVND (reference sequence). The CDR3 contains 14 residues. The trim removed 5 bases at V and 5 bases at J, leaving 5 bases unmatched. CDR3: CASSLGQGETEAFF. The CDR3 DNA follows: TGTGCCAGTAGTCTCGGACAGGGGGAGACTGAAGCTTTCTTT.

The table lists this clone with a few counts. Other DNA variants within this sample encode the same CDR3. This sequence joins TRBV5-4 and TRBJ1-4; 11 bases match TRBD1. The germline CDR1 and CDR2 sequences are SGHNT and YYREEE (reference sequence). The CDR3 consists of 15 residues. The V and J ends lost 4 bases and 5 bases, in that order; junction bases with no gene match: 4. This CDR3 reads CASSPGTGGNEKLFF. The CDR3 bases are TGTGCCAGCAGCCCGGGGACAGGGGGAAATGAAAAACTGTTTTTT.

This clone was seen a handful of times. This chain links TRBV2 with TRBJ2-3; D is unresolved. V lost 5 bases and J lost 2, with 23 bases in between. This CDR3 contains 18 residues. CDR1 is SNHLY and CDR2 is FYNNEI in the germline V gene. As DNA, the CDR3 is TGTGCCAGCAGTAGACGACATTCCGGTTTCTCCTCCACAGATACGCAGTATTTT. Its protein is CASSRRHSGFSSTDTQYF.

This clone was recorded a few times. This chain connects TRBV11-2 to TRBJ2-7; no reliable D call. The V gene's germline CDR1 is SGHAT and CDR2 FQNNGV. This CDR3 contains 13 residues. The V and J ends lost 1 base and 3 bases respectively, with 7 bases between them. The CDR3 nucleotides are TGTGCCAGCAGCTTAGCGAAGGGCTACGAGCAGTACTTC. Translation gives CASSLAKGYEQYF.

This clone came up many times. The sample contains more than one DNA sequence encoding this CDR3. The chain carries TRBV28 and TRBJ2-2; D may be TRBD1 (6 bases). The CDR3 covers 14 residues. Germline V lookup: CDR1 MDHEN, CDR2 SYDVKM. Deletions cut 6 bases from V and 6 bases from J, with 14 bases between. The CDR3, as DNA: TGTGCCAGCAGCTCACAGGGTAGGGCCGGGGAGCTGTTTTTT. Translating gives CASSSQGRAGELFF. Full variable domain (outside the CDR3, taken from reference TRBV28 and TRBJ2-2): DVKVTQSSRYLVKRTGEKVFLECVQDMDHENMFWYRQDPGLGLRLIYFSYDVKMKEKGDIPEGYSVSREKKERFSLILESASTNQTSMYLCASSSQGRAGELFFGEGSRLTVL.

The table lists this clone with a few counts. V usage is TRBV27 and J usage is TRBJ1-2, with 8 bases matching TRBD1. The germline V gene has CDR1 MNHEY and CDR2 SMNVEV (reference sequence). V lost 0 bases and J lost 6; bases outside the gene matches: 9. This CDR3 spans 16 amino acids. The CDR3 DNA is TGTGCCAGCAGTTTATCGAGGACAGGGCGGTACGATGGCTACACCTTC. Protein: CASSLSRTGRYDGYTF.

The J gene is TRBJ1-2, the V gene TRBV4-3, with D possibly being TRBD1 (6 bases). Germline assignment: CDR1 LGHNA and CDR2 YSLEER. Trimming cost V 2 bases and J 10 bases, with 11 bases left between them. CDR3 length: 12 residues. The CDR3 is CASSQNRDTYTF. Written as DNA, the CDR3 is TGCGCCAGCAGCCAAAACCGGGACACCTACACCTTC.

This chain joins TRBV27 and TRBJ2-5; 12 bases are shared with TRBD2. With V trimmed by 4 bases and J by 6 bases, 6 bases remained unmatched. The CDR3 length is 15 residues. Germline V gene data show CDR1 as MNHEY and CDR2 as SMNVEV (reference sequence). The CDR3 sequence is CASSYTSGRSKTQYF. CDR3 sequence (DNA): TGTGCCAGCAGTTATACTAGCGGGAGGTCTAAGACCCAGTACTTC.

This clone was picked up a small number of times. Other DNA sequences in this sample translate to the same CDR3. The chain joins TRBV4-1 to TRBJ1-2; 7 bases map to TRBD1. Per germline, CDR1 MGHRA and CDR2 YSYEKL. V was clipped by 0 bases and J by 2 bases; unmatched bases: 3. The CDR3 contains 15 residues. The CDR3 region is CASSQDEGANYGYTF. Written as DNA, the CDR3 is TGCGCCAGCAGCCAAGATGAGGGGGCCAACTATGGCTACACCTTC.

This clone was seen a handful of times. Other DNA sequences in the sample encode the same CDR3. The V call is TRBV18, the J call TRBJ1-5; D not certain. The germline V gene has CDR1 KGHSH and CDR2 LQKENI. The CDR3 is 13 amino acids. V was pared by 2 bases and J by 4 bases, with 6 bases between. CDR3 in DNA: TGTGCCAGCTCACCAGGATTAAATCAGCCCCAGCATTTT. The encoded protein is CASSPGLNQPQHF.

This sequence joins TRBV7-2 and TRBJ2-4; D is unclear. Between the trimmed V and J ends, which lost 5 bases and 0 bases, there was a span of 5 bases. Germline V gene data show CDR1 as SGHTA and CDR2 as FQGNSA. This CDR3 is 13 amino acids long. Here the CDR3 DNA reads TGTGCCAGCAGCCAAATAGCCAAAAACATTCAGTACTTC. It codes for CASSQIAKNIQYF.

There are a few counts of this clone. The rearrangement links TRBV4-3 to TRBJ2-7; D is perhaps TRBD2 (6 bases). The germline CDR1 and CDR2 sequences are LGHNA and YSLEER. The CDR3 has 18 amino acids. Trimming cost V 3 bases and J 3 bases, with 24 bases left between them. Here the CDR3 reads CASSQQAGGTPTDYEQYF. In DNA, the CDR3 is TGCGCCAGCAGCCAGCAGGCTGGAGGGACCCCGACCGACTACGAGCAGTACTTC.

This clone has just a few counts. The chain is built from TRBV30 and TRBJ1-1; D may be TRBD1 (5 bases). The germline CDR1 and CDR2 sequences are GTSNPN and SVGIG (reference sequence). V was cut by 8 bases and J by 3 bases, with 16 bases left in between. The CDR3 extends over 13 amino acids. The CDR3 loop reads CAGEGQGDTEAFF. CDR3 coding DNA: TGTGCCGGAGAGGGGCAGGGAGACACTGAAGCTTTCTTT.

The J gene is TRBJ1-1, the V gene TRBV7-9; the D gene is possibly TRBD1 (6 bases). The CDR3 runs 15 residues. The V end lost 2 bases, the J end lost 5 bases, and 15 bases lay between the germline ends. The V gene's germline CDR1 is SEHNR and CDR2 FQNEAQ (reference sequence). In DNA, the CDR3 is TGTGCCAGCAGCTTAAGGGGGGGACCTGGGACTGAAGCTTTCTTT. Translated, it gives CASSLRGGPGTEAFF. Combining the CDR3 with reference TRBV7-9 and TRBJ1-1 gives the whole variable domain DTGVSQNPRHKITKRGQNVTFRCDPISEHNRLYWYRQTLGQGPEFLTYFQNEAQLEKSRLLSDRFSAERPKGSFSTLEIQRTEQGDSAMYLCASSLRGGPGTEAFFGQGTRLTVV.

The chain couples TRBV28 to TRBJ2-3, with a possible D match to TRBD1 (6 bases). In germline, CDR1 is MDHEN, CDR2 SYDVKM. The V gene lost 4 bases and the J gene lost 0 bases, with 17 bases spanning the gap. The CDR3 is 17 residues long. The chain's CDR3 is CASSSAQDSSSTDTQYF. CDR3 DNA sequence: TGTGCCAGCAGTTCAGCCCAGGACAGCTCGAGCACAGATACGCAGTATTTT.

This clone was counted many times. The chain carries TRBV2 and TRBJ2-7; D may be TRBD1 (5 bases). V lost 6 bases and J lost 7, with 22 bases in between. The CDR3 is 15 residues long. In germline, CDR1 is SNHLY, CDR2 FYNNEI. The CDR3: CASRGQGILSWEQYF. The CDR3 bases are TGTGCCAGCAGGGGGCAGGGTATTCTCTCGTGGGAGCAGTACTTC.